Presented here are 17 T cell receptor beta chains from one specimen sequenced in a study of shared clonotypes between healthy human individuals (dated by TCRdb to between 2020 and 2021). The library was built by means of the immunoSEQ multiplex PCR assay. This is the immuneACCESS table as TCRdb keeps it, with only in-frame sequences that have V and J called. A part of the clones is gone; compared with another copy, unresolved V genes explain less than half, and the rest is unexplained. This sample lists approximately 1,500,000 clones; approximately 96% were detected once. The ten largest clones take up approximately 1.2% of the sample. The specimen sequenced was naive CD4+ T cells sorted from blood. The cell subset or site label, as the study defines it: CD45RA+ positively selected. The receptors were sampled from a man younger than 45 in good health.

This clone appeared a single time. V is TRBV29-1 and J is TRBJ2-3; unclear D gene. V was clipped by 4 bases and J by 4 bases, with 6 bases between them. CDR1 is SQVTM and CDR2 is ANQGSEA in the germline V gene. CDR3 size: 11 residues. CDR3 coding DNA: TGCAGCGTTGGTTTGTCAGATACGCAGTATTTT. Protein: CSVGLSDTQYF.

As for this clone: At the DNA level, this CDR3 is encoded by other sequences in the same sample as well. This rearrangement joins TRBV10-3 to TRBJ2-7; 10 nucleotides align to TRBD2. Germline CDR1 is ENHRY and CDR2 is SYGVKD. The CDR3 spans 16 residues. V shed 1 base and J 4 bases; nucleotides not matched to a gene: 7. The DNA of the CDR3 is TGTGCCATCAGTGAGTATTCTAGCGGGAGTTCGTACGAGCAGTACTTC. Protein: CAISEYSSGSSYEQYF.

The chain uses TRBV7-8 and TRBJ2-3; 7 nucleotides line up with TRBD2. Germline V gene sequence: CDR1 SGHVS, CDR2 FQNEAQ. CDR3 length equals 16 residues. V trimming: 1 base; J trimming: 0 bases; junction bases outside the gene matches: 4. The CDR3 sequence is CASSLDFSGSTDTQYF. CDR3 coding DNA: TGTGCCAGCAGCTTAGACTTTAGCGGGAGCACAGATACGCAGTATTTT.

The chain couples TRBV9 to TRBJ2-7; 7 nucleotides line up with TRBD1. CDR3 length: 14 residues. V lost 0 bases to trimming and J lost 4 bases; unmatched junction nucleotides: 4. Germline lookup yields CDR1 SGDLS and CDR2 YYNGEE. The DNA for the CDR3 is TGTGCCAGCAGCGTAGAAAACAGGGGTTACGAGCAGTACTTC. Protein product: CASSVENRGYEQYF.

CDR3 residues: CASSFPGVASGNTIYF. For the CDR3, the DNA is TGTGCCAGCAGTTTTCCAGGGGTCGCCTCTGGAAACACCATATATTTT. The chain links TRBV28 to TRBJ1-3, with D perhaps TRBD1 (6 bases). The CDR3 has 16 amino acids. V was shortened by 3 bases and J by 0 bases, with 12 bases between the two germline ends. The germline V gene encodes CDR1 MDHEN and CDR2 SYDVKM. The whole variable domain, remainder taken from reference TRBV28 and TRBJ1-3, is DVKVTQSSRYLVKRTGEKVFLECVQDMDHENMFWYRQDPGLGLRLIYFSYDVKMKEKGDIPEGYSVSREKKERFSLILESASTNQTSMYLCASSFPGVASGNTIYFGEGSWLTVV.

The J gene is TRBJ1-5, the V gene TRBV19; 8 nucleotides align to TRBD1. The CDR3 extends over 13 amino acids. Germline lookup yields CDR1 LNHDA and CDR2 SQIVND (reference sequence). Unmatched junction bases numbered 6, after V lost 8 bases and J lost 6 bases. The CDR3 sequence is CASCYRGGQPQHF. Here the CDR3 DNA reads TGTGCCAGTTGTTACAGGGGGGGTCAGCCCCAGCATTTT.

This sequence joins TRBV6-6 and TRBJ1-5, with TRBD1 matching 10 bases. The CDR3 is 15 residues long. Unmatched junction bases numbered 4, after V lost 2 bases and J lost 6 bases. CDR1 and CDR2 (germline): MNHNY, SVGAGI (reference sequence). CDR3: CASSYVGQGLQPQHF. The CDR3 DNA follows: TGTGCCAGCAGTTACGTGGGACAGGGGCTTCAGCCCCAGCATTTT.

The chain couples TRBV5-5 to TRBJ2-3; D is uncertain. The germline CDR1 and CDR2 sequences are SGHKS and YYEKEE (reference sequence). Trimming removed 0 bases at V and 4 bases at J, with 9 bases between. The CDR3 extends over 14 amino acids. The CDR3 region is CASSLAAGSDTQYF. In nucleotides, the CDR3 is TGTGCCAGCAGCTTGGCGGCAGGTTCAGATACGCAGTATTTT.

This chain links TRBV7-6 with TRBJ2-7, with unresolved D. The V gene lost 5 bases and the J gene lost 0 bases, with 2 bases spanning the gap. Germline CDR1 is SGHVS and CDR2 is FNYEAQ. The CDR3 totals 11 residues. The CDR3 reads CASSRSYEQYF. In DNA, the CDR3 is TGTGCCAGCAGCCGCTCCTACGAGCAGTACTTC.

The rearrangement uses TRBV28 and TRBJ2-5; 9 positions match TRBD1. Germline loops: CDR1 MDHEN, CDR2 SYDVKM. The ends lost 1 base at V and 2 bases at J; junction bases unmatched: 8. The CDR3 consists of 17 residues. The CDR3 loop reads CASSLSGTGRSQETQYF. CDR3 DNA sequence: TGTGCCAGCAGTTTATCCGGGACAGGGCGGTCTCAAGAGACCCAGTACTTC.

This clone was detected once. This sequence joins TRBV7-9 and TRBJ2-7; D assignment may be TRBD1 or TRBD2 (5 bases each). This CDR3 contains 15 residues. Looked up from germline, CDR1 is SEHNR and CDR2 is FQNEAQ (reference sequence). The V and J ends lost 5 bases and 3 bases respectively, with 17 bases between them. CDR3 DNA: TGTGCCAGCAGCCCCAGGGTTGCGGGTCTCTACGAGCAGTACTTC. Amino acid sequence: CASSPRVAGLYEQYF.

The gene calls are TRBV28 and TRBJ2-2, with 10 bases lining up with TRBD2. The CDR3 is 16 amino acids. Germline trimming cut 6 bases from V and 3 bases from J; bases unmatched to any gene: 7. Germline V CDR1 and CDR2: MDHEN, SYDVKM. CDR3 loop: CASSRSGRGYTGELFF. The CDR3 DNA follows: TGTGCCAGCAGCCGAAGCGGGAGGGGTTACACCGGGGAGCTGTTTTTT.

The chain uses TRBV19 and TRBJ1-5; D is perhaps TRBD1 (6 bases). This CDR3 is built from 15 residues. CDR1 is LNHDA, CDR2 SQIVND, per germline (reference sequence). Trimming removed 3 bases at V and 4 bases at J, with 13 bases between. The CDR3 loop reads CASSIYRAINQPQHF. CDR3 DNA sequence: TGTGCCAGTAGTATTTACAGGGCGATAAATCAGCCCCAGCATTTT.

This clone has only one observation. The genes are TRBV9 and TRBJ2-3; D gene unclear. The CDR3 contains 16 residues. V shed 0 bases and J shed 0 bases, with 11 bases lying between them. CDR1 is SGDLS, CDR2 YYNGEE, per germline. Written as DNA, the CDR3 is TGTGCCAGCAGCGTAGCCCCGGGCGAGAGCACAGATACGCAGTATTTT. It specifies CASSVAPGESTDTQYF.

The V and J genes are TRBV6-5 and TRBJ1-5; weak D call: TRBD1 (6 bases). The germline V gene encodes CDR1 MNHEY and CDR2 SVGAGI. The CDR3 length is 15 residues. Trimming removed 8 bases at V and 4 bases at J, with 18 bases between. The CDR3 sequence is CASATVQGVNQPQHF. In DNA, the CDR3 is TGTGCCAGCGCGACGGTACAGGGAGTAAATCAGCCCCAGCATTTT.

The gene calls are TRBV28 and TRBJ1-1; D is possibly TRBD1 (5 bases). V shed 5 bases and J shed 0 bases, with 13 bases lying between them. From germline, CDR1 is MDHEN and CDR2 SYDVKM. CDR3 size: 15 residues. The CDR3, as DNA: TGTGCCAGCAGTCTCCAGGGAAAGTTGAACACTGAAGCTTTCTTT. This encodes CASSLQGKLNTEAFF.

The chain uses TRBV10-1 and TRBJ1-2; D ambiguous. V lost 3 bases to trimming and J lost 5 bases, with 7 bases between them. Germline CDR1 WNHNN, CDR2 SYGVQD (reference sequence). The CDR3 length is 12 residues. The chain's CDR3 is CASSDTVYGYTF. CDR3 DNA: TGCGCCAGCAGTGATACGGTTTATGGCTACACCTTC.